Listed below are T cell receptor beta chains from one sample, sequenced in a study of early T cells in non-severe SARS-CoV-2 infection. One entry per CDR3 protein, called by TCRdb with MiXCR from the 5' RACE reads. The table shows 11,000 or so distinct CDR3 sequences, with 4% to 5.5% occurring only once. The sample comprised whole blood. The receptors come from an adult who was a healthcare worker with PCR-confirmed SARS-CoV-2 infection or an uninfected control (not recorded which). The CDR3 runs from the conserved cysteine through the conserved F or W. The D gene is left open where the match is weak. Clone size is stated in some rows and not others, as once, few, many or a class when expanded.

TRBJ2-6 | NA | TRBV12-3/TRBV12-4 | NA | TGTGCCAGCAGTTTACTGGATTCTGGGGCCAACGTCCTGACTTTC | CASSLLDSGANVLTF
TRBJ1-6 | few | TRBV5-5 | TRBD1 | TGTGCCAGCAGCTTACAGGGGGTAACTTCACCCCTCCACTTT | CASSLQGVTSPLHF
TRBJ2-2 | many | TRBV20-1 | TRBD2 | TGCAGTGCTAGAGAGGGAGGGGACACCGGGGAGCTGTTTTTT | CSAREGGDTGELFF
TRBJ1-1 | few | TRBV11-2 | TRBD1 | TGTGCCAGCAGCATGGGGACAGGGGCAAGCACTGAAGCTTTCTTT | CASSMGTGASTEAFF
TRBJ1-1 | medium-sized | TRBV10-3 | TRBD1 | TGTGCCATCAGTGTAGATACAGGGGAGGGCACTGAAGCTTTCTTT | CAISVDTGEGTEAFF
TRBJ2-1 | many | TRBV20-1 | TRBD2 | TGCAGTGCTTCTCCTGGAGGCGGGGGGTTCAATGAGCAGTTCTTC | CSASPGGGGFNEQFF
TRBJ1-2 | many | TRBV29-1 | NA | TGCAGCGCTTCGCCCCTCGGGGATGGCTACACCTTC | CSASPLGDGYTF
TRBJ2-3 | many | TRBV18 | NA | TGTGCCAGCTCACCTTTAAACACCCGGAGGGCAGATACGCAGTATTTT | CASSPLNTRRADTQYF
TRBJ2-7 | medium-sized | TRBV6-7 | NA | TGTGCCAGCAGTTACTCGGGCGGAGGAACCTACGAGCAGTACTTC | CASSYSGGGTYEQYF
TRBJ2-5 | many | TRBV5-1 | NA | TGCGCCAGCAGCCGCGGGATGGAGACCCAGTACTTC | CASSRGMETQYF
TRBJ2-3 | medium-sized | TRBV12-3/TRBV12-4 | NA | TGTGCCAGCAGTCCCCGGGACATTCGCACAGATACGCAGTATTTT | CASSPRDIRTDTQYF
TRBJ1-6 | many | TRBV6-5 | TRBD1 | TGTGCCAGCAGTGAGACAGGGAATTCACCCCTCCACTTT | CASSETGNSPLHF
TRBJ2-5 | medium-sized | TRBV7-2 | TRBD2 | TGTGCCAGCAGCCCACTTCGGGGTAGCGGGGGGGAGACCCAGTACTTC | CASSPLRGSGGETQYF
TRBJ1-4 | medium-sized | TRBV20-1 | NA | TGCAGTGCTAGAGATCCCGGACAGTATAATGAAAAACTGTTTTTT | CSARDPGQYNEKLFF
TRBJ2-7 | medium-sized | TRBV27 | NA | TGTGCCAGCACCCCCGGGGGCCAGGGTAAGGAGCAGTACTTC | CASTPGGQGKEQYF
TRBJ1-1 | many | TRBV12-3/TRBV12-4 | NA | TGTGCCAGCAGTTTTCAGTGGGGGGCCGGCACTGAAGCTTTCTTT | CASSFQWGAGTEAFF
TRBJ2-7 | medium-sized | TRBV15 | NA | TGTGCCACCAGCAGAGGCGGACTGGGGGGCGAGCAGTACTTC | CATSRGGLGGEQYF
TRBJ2-5 | many | TRBV11-2 | NA | TGTGCCAGCAGCTTAGGAGCGGGCGGTGCCCAAGAGACCCAGTACTTC | CASSLGAGGAQETQYF
TRBJ2-3 | many | TRBV6-5 | NA | TGTGCCAGCGATAACCAGGCCGGCACAGATACGCAGTATTTT | CASDNQAGTDTQYF
TRBJ2-5 | NA | TRBV5-1 | TRBD2 | TGCGCCAGCAGCTTGGTCGCGGGGGGGCAAGAGACCCAGTACTTC | CASSLVAGGQETQYF
TRBJ1-1 | medium-sized | TRBV30 | NA | TGTGCCTACTCCTCGGTGAAGAACACTGAAGCTTTCTTT | CAYSSVKNTEAFF
TRBJ1-4 | few | TRBV5-6 | NA | TGTGCCAGCAGCGGGTCCCCGGGGAAAAAACTGTTTTTT | CASSGSPGKKLFF
TRBJ1-6 | many | TRBV20-1 | NA | TGCAGTGCAACGGGACGGGGAAATTCACCCCTCCACTTT | CSATGRGNSPLHF
TRBJ2-5 | NA | TRBV5-4 | TRBD2 | TGTGCCAGCAGCTTGGGCACCGGGACTAGCGGCCAAGAGACCCAGTACTTC | CASSLGTGTSGQETQYF
TRBJ1-1 | medium-sized | TRBV5-1 | NA | TGCGCCAGCATAGCAGAAGGGGCTGACACTGAAGCTTTCTTT | CASIAEGADTEAFF
TRBJ2-1 | few | TRBV6-1 | NA | TGTGCCAGCAGCGAATTAAGTTTTGAGCAGTTCTTC | CASSELSFEQFF
TRBJ2-5 | many | TRBV6-6 | NA | TGTGCCAGCAGTTACGTGGGGAAAGAGACCCAGTACTTC | CASSYVGKETQYF
TRBJ2-1 | many | TRBV20-1 | TRBD2 | TGCAGTGCTAGCGGGGGGGCCTGGAATGAGCAGTTCTTC | CSASGGAWNEQFF
TRBJ2-1 | many | TRBV7-3 | NA | TGTGCCAGCAGCCCAAGGATGGGGGGCTACAATGAGCAGTTCTTC | CASSPRMGGYNEQFF
TRBJ2-5 | NA | TRBV6-2/TRBV6-3 | NA | TGTGCCAGCAGTCCCCGGGAGACCCAGTACTTC | CASSPRETQYF
TRBJ2-5 | many | TRBV7-2 | NA | TGTGCCAGCAGCCCTGGACTGAGCTCCGGGGAGACCCAGTACTTC | CASSPGLSSGETQYF
TRBJ1-1 | few | TRBV7-9 | TRBD1 | TGTGCCAGCAGCTTAGTGTTTTGGCGGGACAGGACCATGAACACTGAAGCTTTCTTT | CASSLVFWRDRTMNTEAFF
TRBJ2-1 | few | TRBV11-2 | NA | TGTGCCAGCAGCTTCGCGGGGGGACAGATCTACAATGAGCAGTTCTTC | CASSFAGGQIYNEQFF
TRBJ1-4 | many | TRBV20-1 | TRBD1 | TGCAGTGCTAGAGTCCAGGGGGCTGGGTCTAATGAAAAACTGTTTTTT | CSARVQGAGSNEKLFF
TRBJ1-1 | many | TRBV6-1 | TRBD1 | TGTGCCAGCCGAACAGGGGTGAGCACTGAAGCTTTCTTT | CASRTGVSTEAFF
TRBJ2-7 | many | TRBV12-3/TRBV12-4 | TRBD1 | TGTGCCAGCAGTTATCCTCCGGGACAGACCTACGAGCAGTACTTC | CASSYPPGQTYEQYF
TRBJ1-2 | many | TRBV6-5 | NA | TGTGCCAGCAGCGGGAGTCTCTCGGGCTACACCTTC | CASSGSLSGYTF
TRBJ2-7 | many | TRBV20-1 | TRBD1 | TGCAGTGCTCCACAGGGGACAGTGCAGTACTTC | CSAPQGTVQYF
TRBJ2-1 | medium-sized | TRBV6-1 | NA | TGTGCCAGCAGTGAAGAGACGGGGGCGTACAATGAGCAGTTCTTC | CASSEETGAYNEQFF
TRBJ1-1 | many | TRBV25-1 | NA | TGTGCCAGCAGTGGGACCTCCTCTATGAACACTGAAGCTTTCTTT | CASSGTSSMNTEAFF